These 28 T cell receptor beta chains originate from one sample sequenced in a study of radiotherapy plus CTLA-4 blockade in lung cancer. Libraries were prepared by immunoSEQ multiplex PCR; TCRdb keeps only in-frame clonotypes and omits some of them. This sample has about 38,000 clones, with 70% to 75% found just once. The input for sequencing was peripheral blood, taken from a patient treated with radiotherapy plus ipilimumab. These receptors were collected from a human donor with non-small cell lung cancer who had stable disease on radiotherapy plus ipilimumab.

This clone is termed medium-sized. J is TRBJ1-5 and V is TRBV7-2; D possibly corresponds to TRBD1 (5 bases). V lost 0 bases and J lost 2, with 8 bases in between. CDR3 length equals 15 residues. Germline CDR1 SGHTA, CDR2 FQGNSA. CDR3 sequence (DNA): TGTGCCAGCAGCTTAGCGATGGGGGGCAATCAGCCCCAGCATTTT. Protein product: CASSLAMGGNQPQHF. Looking up the rest from reference TRBV7-2 and TRBJ1-5 gives the full variable domain: GAGVSQSPSNKVTEKGKDVELRCDPISGHTALYWYRQSLGQGLEFLIYFQGNSAPDKSGLPSDRFSAERTGGSVSTLTIQRTQQEDSAVYLCASSLAMGGNQPQHFGDGTRLSIL.

This clone was seen only a few times. J is TRBJ2-2 and V is TRBV10-3; 7 bases match TRBD2. This CDR3 is built from 14 residues. After removal of 10 bases from V and 2 bases from J, the junction contained 7 bases not matched to a gene. The germline V gene has CDR1 ENHRY and CDR2 SYGVKD. CDR3 nucleotide sequence: TGTGCCACCACTGGGGGGGGAAACACCGGGGAGCTGTTTTTT. Translated, it gives CATTGGGNTGELFF.

The chain uses TRBV9 and TRBJ1-6; unclear D gene. The CDR3 has 14 amino acids. V dropped 2 bases and J dropped 10 bases, with 13 bases sitting between them. CDR1 is SGDLS and CDR2 is YYNGEE in the germline V gene. The CDR3 sequence is CASSVQLAGSPLHF. CDR3 DNA: TGTGCCAGCAGCGTCCAATTGGCGGGATCACCCCTCCACTTT.

The chain carries TRBV5-1 and TRBJ2-7, with 8 positions matching TRBD1. The CDR3 length is 15 residues. From germline, CDR1 is SGHRS and CDR2 YFSETQ. Trimming cost V 0 bases and J 5 bases; bases outside gene matches: 7. CDR3 sequence reads: CASSLEMRTGNEQYF. The CDR3 DNA is TGCGCCAGCAGCTTGGAAATGCGGACAGGGAACGAGCAGTACTTC.

This chain links TRBV4-1 with TRBJ2-3, with no clear D. With 0 bases removed from V and 5 bases from J, the gap between germline ends came to 12 bases. Looked up from germline, CDR1 is MGHRA and CDR2 is YSYEKL. CDR3 length equals 15 residues. The CDR3 DNA sequence: TGCGCCAGCAGCCAAGACCCCCGGGCCAGAGATACGCAGTATTTT. Amino acid sequence: CASSQDPRARDTQYF.

The V gene is TRBV28, the J gene TRBJ1-2; tentatively, D is TRBD1 (5 bases). V dropped 2 bases and J dropped 8 bases, with 12 bases sitting between them. The V gene's germline CDR1 is MDHEN and CDR2 SYDVKM. The CDR3 covers 13 residues. DNA of the CDR3: TGTGCCAGCAGTTTAGGGGGATCTCGGGGCTACACCTTC. It specifies CASSLGGSRGYTF.

The chain carries TRBV7-2 and TRBJ2-5; D not certain. Germline lookup yields CDR1 SGHTA and CDR2 FQGNSA. The V gene lost 1 base and the J gene lost 0 bases, with 9 bases spanning the gap. The CDR3 length is 15 residues. CDR3 DNA sequence: TGTGCCAGCAGCTTAGTCGCAGCGTACCAAGAGACCCAGTACTTC. Protein: CASSLVAAYQETQYF.

V usage is TRBV5-6 and J usage is TRBJ1-2; tentative D call: TRBD1 (5 bases). CDR1 is SGHDT, CDR2 YYEEEE, per germline. V was shortened by 6 bases and J by 4 bases, with 16 bases between the two germline ends. This CDR3 is built from 14 residues. CDR3 nucleotides: TGTGCCAGCACCCGGGCGGGGGACCGCTATGGCTACACCTTC. This codes for CASTRAGDRYGYTF. Drawing the rest from reference TRBV5-6 and TRBJ1-2, the complete variable domain is DAGVTQSPTHLIKTRGQQVTLRCSPKSGHDTVSWYQQALGQGPQFIFQYYEEEERQRGNFPDRFSGHQFPNYSSELNVNALLLGDSALYLCASTRAGDRYGYTFGSGTRLTVV.

In this sample, this clone turned up once. This chain uses TRBV6-5 with TRBJ1-1; no reliable D call. The CDR3 consists of 12 residues. Looked up from germline, CDR1 is MNHEY and CDR2 is SVGAGI. V was pared by 2 bases and J by 9 bases, with 10 bases between. The CDR3 coding sequence is TGTGCCAGCAGTTACGTACTGGGGAAAGCTTTCTTT. Amino acids: CASSYVLGKAFF.

Worth noting for this clone: Other nucleotide sequences from this sample produce the same CDR3. This sequence joins TRBV6-5 and TRBJ2-3, with D tentatively TRBD2 (7 bases). Trimming shortened V by 8 bases and J by 0 bases, and 9 bases separated the two germline ends. Germline loops: CDR1 MNHEY, CDR2 SVGAGI. This CDR3 spans 13 amino acids. The CDR3 DNA follows: TGTGCCAGCGGGGGGGCGAGCACAGATACGCAGTATTTT. Protein product: CASGGASTDTQYF.

The rearrangement joins TRBV9 to TRBJ1-1; D is uncertain. V was pared by 0 bases and J by 1 base, with 10 bases between. The CDR3 runs to 15 residues. Germline CDR1 reads SGDLS; CDR2 reads YYNGEE. The CDR3 nucleotides are TGTGCCAGCAGCGTAGACCCTGCAGGGAACACTGAAGCTTTCTTT. It is translated as CASSVDPAGNTEAFF.

The chain has TRBV6-5 and TRBJ2-5, with D possibly matching TRBD2 (7 bases). The germline V gene has CDR1 MNHEY and CDR2 SVGAGI. The CDR3 sequence is 15 residues long. Trimming left V 1 base short and J 5 bases short, with 14 bases between. The CDR3 DNA is TGTGCCAGCAGTTACTGGGGGGCGGGGGCGGAGACCCAGTACTTC. Its protein product is CASSYWGAGAETQYF.

This clone was seen only a few times. The rearrangement links TRBV18 to TRBJ1-1, with TRBD1 as a possible D gene (6 bases). Trimming took 5 bases from V and 6 from J, leaving 16 bases between them. The CDR3 length is 14 residues. Germline V lookup: CDR1 KGHSH, CDR2 LQKENI. CDR3 loop: CASSWGGRDAEAFF. As DNA, the CDR3 is TGTGCCAGCTCATGGGGGGGCAGGGATGCTGAAGCTTTCTTT.

As for this clone: The junction and the germline gene differ at one end; a read error may be behind it. The chain employs TRBV19 and TRBJ1-1; 8 bases are a match to TRBD1. This CDR3 comprises 14 residues. Germline V lookup: CDR1 LNHDA, CDR2 SQIVND (reference sequence). The CDR3 loop reads CASKGRDRTTGAFF. CDR3 DNA sequence: TGTGCCTCCAAGGGAAGGGACAGGACTACTGGAGCTTTCTTT.

V gene TRBV13 combines with J gene TRBJ2-1; the match to TRBD1 covers 9 bases. CDR3 length: 16 residues. V was clipped by 5 bases and J by 10 bases; unmatched bases: 15. The V gene's germline CDR1 is PRHDT and CDR2 FYEKMQ (reference sequence). The CDR3: CASSRRGGTGIGEQFF. As DNA, the CDR3 is TGTGCCAGCAGCCGGCGAGGGGGGACAGGGATTGGGGAGCAGTTCTTC. The complete variable domain, with remaining parts taken from reference TRBV13 and TRBJ2-1, reads AAGVIQSPRHLIKEKRETATLKCYPIPRHDTVYWYQQGPGQDPQFLISFYEKMQSDKGSIPDRFSAQQFSDYHSELNMSSLELGDSALYFCASSRRGGTGIGEQFFGPGTRLTVL.

The genes are TRBV9 and TRBJ1-1, with D possibly TRBD1 on 5 matching bases. V lost 7 bases, J lost 5 bases, and 15 bases lay in between. The CDR3 totals 13 residues. CDR1 SGDLS and CDR2 YYNGEE come from the germline V gene. The CDR3 nucleotides read TGTGCCAGCCCTAGACCAGGGAGGACTGAAGCTTTCTTT. This gives the protein CASPRPGRTEAFF.

Turning to this clone: The conserved phenylalanine or tryptophan normally closing the CDR3 is absent here, so this likely arose from a read error. This chain uses TRBV6-1 with TRBJ1-1; D is possibly TRBD1 (5 bases). The CDR3 spans 14 residues. Per the germline V gene, CDR1 is MNHNS and CDR2 is SASEGT. The CDR3, as DNA: TGTGCCAGCAATGAAGAGGGACCGAACACTGAAGCTTTCTCT. Protein product: CASNEEGPNTEAFS.

The chain combines TRBV6-5 with TRBJ1-2; D possibly corresponds to TRBD1 (6 bases). Germline CDR1 MNHEY, CDR2 SVGAGI. This CDR3 has 15 residues. Trimming cost V 0 bases and J 8 bases, with 16 bases left between them. This CDR3 reads CASSYSIGGTLGYTF. In nucleotides, the CDR3 is TGTGCCAGCAGTTACTCGATAGGGGGGACCCTAGGCTACACCTTC.

Notes on this clone: The sample carries other DNA sequences with the same CDR3. V is TRBV2 and J is TRBJ2-3; no firm D call. V was cut by 5 bases and J by 0 bases, with 3 bases left in between. Germline CDR1 reads SNHLY; CDR2 reads FYNNEI. The CDR3 extends over 12 amino acids. CDR3: CASSPSTDTQYF. The CDR3 DNA is TGTGCCAGCAGTCCTAGCACAGATACGCAGTATTTT.

In its sample, this clone was seen a few times. This sequence joins TRBV11-3 and TRBJ2-2; no definite D call. Deletions cut 0 bases from V and 4 bases from J, with 3 bases between. This CDR3 spans 13 amino acids. CDR1 is SGHNT, CDR2 YENEEA, per germline. The CDR3, as DNA: TGTGCCAGCAGCTTAGACTTCACCGGGGAGCTGTTTTTT. This translates into CASSLDFTGELFF.

J is TRBJ1-2 and V is TRBV2, with D hard to call. The V end was cut by 2 bases, the J end by 0 bases, with 10 bases between. The germline V gene encodes CDR1 SNHLY and CDR2 FYNNEI. The length of the CDR3 is 15 residues. DNA of the CDR3: TGTGCCAGCAGTGAAAGTGTCGGTACTAACTATGGCTACACCTTC. Translation gives CASSESVGTNYGYTF.

By its share, this clone is medium-sized. This chain joins TRBV11-3 and TRBJ2-2; D ambiguous. Germline loops: CDR1 SGHNT, CDR2 YENEEA. The CDR3 spans 12 residues. Trimming shortened V by 5 bases and J by 3 bases, and 4 bases separated the two germline ends. CDR3 protein: CASSLHTGELFF. The DNA for the CDR3 is TGTGCCAGCAGCCTACACACCGGGGAGCTGTTTTTT.

The gene calls are TRBV29-1 and TRBJ2-2; D ambiguous. The CDR3 loop spans 14 amino acids. Germline V gives CDR1 SQVTM, CDR2 ANQGSEA. The ends were cut back, 4 bases at V and 4 bases at J, with 13 bases in the middle. CDR3 loop: CSVGWGFGTGELFF. The CDR3 region has the DNA TGCAGCGTTGGGTGGGGATTTGGCACCGGGGAGCTGTTTTTT.

This clone came up a few times. The chain couples TRBV30 to TRBJ2-3, with D perhaps assigned TRBD1 or TRBD2 (5 bases each). Trimming removed 3 bases from V and 10 bases from J, with 14 bases in between. The CDR3 extends over 12 amino acids. Germline CDR1 GTSNPN, CDR2 SVGIG (reference sequence). The CDR3, as DNA: TGTGCCTGGAGAGAGGGGATGGATCCGCAGTATTTT. It is translated as CAWREGMDPQYF.

This clone was seen just once. The J gene is TRBJ1-1, the V gene TRBV6-4; 7 bases line up with TRBD1. The V gene end was trimmed by 4 bases and the J gene end by 3 bases; junction bases not matched to a gene: 5. This CDR3 spans 14 amino acids. Germline V gene lookup returns CDR1 MRHNA and CDR2 SNTAGT. This CDR3 is CASSVRQGDTEAFF. CDR3 in DNA: TGTGCCAGCAGTGTAAGACAGGGTGACACTGAAGCTTTCTTT.

V and J are TRBV7-8 and TRBJ2-2; TRBD2 matches at 9 bases. The germline gives CDR1 SGHVS, CDR2 FQNEAQ. V was pared by 5 bases and J by 2 bases, with 3 bases of the junction left unmatched. The CDR3 has 15 amino acids. CDR3 region: CASSTTSGNTGELFF. For the CDR3, the DNA is TGTGCCAGCAGCACGACTAGCGGCAACACCGGGGAGCTGTTTTTT.

The chain combines TRBV7-2 with TRBJ1-2, with 7 nucleotides matching TRBD1. The J segment lost 4 bases and the V segment lost 0 bases, leaving 8 bases of the junction unmatched. The germline V gene encodes CDR1 SGHTA and CDR2 FQGNSA. The CDR3 loop spans 16 amino acids. This chain's CDR3 is CASSLAIRQGGYGYTF. The CDR3 DNA sequence: TGTGCCAGCAGCTTAGCCATAAGACAGGGCGGCTATGGCTACACCTTC.

A word on this clone: The same CDR3 also results from other DNA sequences found in this sample. The rearrangement links TRBV6-5 to TRBJ2-3; TRBD2 is a possible D gene (7 bases). Germline V gene lookup returns CDR1 MNHEY and CDR2 SVGAGI. CDR3 length: 13 residues. The V and J ends lost 8 bases and 0 bases respectively, with 9 bases between them. As DNA, the CDR3 is TGTGCCAGCGGGGGGGCCAGCACAGATACGCAGTATTTT. Translated, it gives CASGGASTDTQYF.